The 15 T cell receptor beta chains presented below share a single source sample, sequenced in a study of blood T cell repertoires in COVID-19. Generated by immunoSEQ multiplex PCR, the TCRdb table keeps only in-frame clones and is missing some. The data hold 20,000 to 30,000 clones, with 80% to 85% observed a single time. Sequenced input: peripheral blood. The source is a man aged 65 to 85 with acute or convalescent COVID-19.

The rearrangement links TRBV5-1 to TRBJ1-2; the match to TRBD1 covers 7 bases. This CDR3 comprises 14 residues. Germline CDR1 is SGHRS and CDR2 is YFSETQ. Losses at the gene ends were 3 bases for V and 6 bases for J; bases not matched to a gene: 8. This CDR3 reads CASSSGQRGHGYTF. DNA of the CDR3: TGCGCCAGCAGCTCGGGACAGAGGGGCCATGGCTACACCTTC.

The J gene is TRBJ1-5, the V gene TRBV10-3; 9 bases map to TRBD1. Germline V gene lookup returns CDR1 ENHRY and CDR2 SYGVKD. The V segment lost 3 bases and the J segment 2 bases; nucleotides outside the gene matches: 5. The CDR3 is 16 residues long. The CDR3 DNA reads as TGTGCCATCAGTGAACCGACAGGGGGAGGCAATCAGCCCCAGCATTTT. This encodes CAISEPTGGGNQPQHF.

This clone was seen only once. The chain recombines TRBV5-1 with TRBJ2-5, with D perhaps TRBD2 (6 bases). The V and J ends lost 1 base and 2 bases respectively, with 9 bases between them. The CDR3 covers 14 residues. Per germline, CDR1 SGHRS and CDR2 YFSETQ. CDR3: CASSLTGLQETQYF. CDR3 nucleotides: TGCGCCAGCAGCTTGACGGGACTGCAAGAGACCCAGTACTTC.

The chain uses TRBV7-6 and TRBJ2-7; 8 bases agree with TRBD1. Germline V lookup: CDR1 SGHVS, CDR2 FNYEAQ. The CDR3 extends over 17 amino acids. The V and J ends lost 0 bases and 2 bases, in that order; junction bases with no gene match: 9. As DNA, the CDR3 is TGTGCCAGCAGCTTAGCGCGCGGACAGGGCGCTACCTACGAGCAGTACTTC. This codes for CASSLARGQGATYEQYF.

The V call is TRBV5-8, the J call TRBJ2-5; 10 bases line up with TRBD2. Germline CDR1 is SGHTS and CDR2 is YDEGEE. This CDR3 region has 15 residues. J gave up 5 bases and V 0 bases, and 4 bases lay outside the gene matches. This CDR3 reads CASSLAASGSETQYF. DNA for the CDR3: TGTGCCAGCAGCTTGGCGGCTAGCGGGAGTGAGACCCAGTACTTC.

Note on this clone: A junction boundary mismatches the germline segment, possibly from a read error. The chain carries TRBV6-5 and TRBJ1-2; maybe TRBD1 (6 bases). The CDR3 is 12 residues long. Germline V gene sequence: CDR1 MNHEY, CDR2 SVGAGI. CDR3 in DNA: TGTGCCAGCAGTTCCCAGACCGGGACACCCTTCTTC. Its translation: CASSSQTGTPFF.

The CDR3 loop is CASSSRIGSYEQYF. DNA of the CDR3: TGTGCCAGCAGCTCTCGAATCGGGAGCTACGAGCAGTACTTC. The chain has TRBV7-2 and TRBJ2-7; tentatively, D is TRBD2 (6 bases). The V gene's germline CDR1 is SGHTA and CDR2 FQGNSA. This CDR3 has 14 residues. Trimming took 4 bases from V and 3 from J, leaving 13 bases between them.

This clone was observed once. CDR3 sequence: CASSFRGKANYGYTF. CDR3 nucleotides: TGTGCCAGCAGTTTCCGGGGTAAAGCTAACTATGGCTACACCTTC. This rearrangement joins TRBV6-6 to TRBJ1-2; the D is unclear. The CDR3 length is 15 residues. The V and J ends lost 4 bases and 0 bases respectively, with 12 bases between them. Germline V lookup: CDR1 MNHNY, CDR2 SVGAGI (reference sequence).

The CDR3 region is CSVERPANYGYTF. CDR3 in DNA: TGCAGCGTTGAACGCCCAGCTAACTATGGCTACACCTTC. This chain links TRBV29-1 with TRBJ1-2, with D uncertain. V was cut by 2 bases and J by 0 bases, with 7 bases left in between. Germline CDR1 SQVTM, CDR2 ANQGSEA. CDR3 length: 13 amino acids.

This chain connects TRBV12-3 or TRBV12-4 to TRBJ1-2; 8 positions agree with TRBD1. The V and J ends lost 6 bases and 9 bases, in that order; junction bases with no gene match: 6. This CDR3 is 12 amino acids long. This chain's CDR3 is CASSLGTGSYTF. CDR3 in DNA: TGTGCCAGCAGCCTAGGGACAGGAAGCTACACCTTC.

V usage is TRBV27 and J usage is TRBJ2-1; 13 nucleotides match TRBD2. The germline gives CDR1 MNHEY, CDR2 SMNVEV (reference sequence). The CDR3 totals 16 residues. DNA for the CDR3: TGTGCTAAGGGAACTAGCGGGGGGGCCTGTCCCAATGAGCAGTTCTTC. Its protein is CAKGTSGGACPNEQFF.

J is TRBJ2-3 and V is TRBV3-1 (or the pseudogene TRBV3-2); D may be TRBD2 (5 bases). Germline V gene data show CDR1 as LGHDT and CDR2 as YNNKEL (reference sequence). The V gene lost 1 base and the J gene lost 4 bases, with 12 bases spanning the gap. The CDR3 spans 15 residues. CDR3 sequence: CASSQGFGRADTQYF. The CDR3 bases are TGTGCCAGCAGCCAAGGGTTTGGGCGGGCAGATACGCAGTATTTT.

The genes are TRBV10-2 and TRBJ2-1; D remains unclear. The V gene's germline CDR1 is WSHSY and CDR2 SAAADI. The germline V and J ends were trimmed by 2 bases and 8 bases, with 4 bases remaining between them. The CDR3 runs to 11 residues. The CDR3, as DNA: TGCGCCAGCAGTGAGCGGGATGAGCAGTTCTTC. Translation gives CASSERDEQFF.

This chain uses TRBV5-1 with TRBJ1-1; weak D call: TRBD1 (5 bases). Per germline, CDR1 SGHRS and CDR2 YFSETQ. The CDR3 has 15 amino acids. Trimming took off 4 bases at V and 1 base at J, with 14 bases between the two ends. The CDR3 spells CASSIDSMGNTEAFF. Written as DNA, the CDR3 is TGCGCCAGCAGCATAGACAGCATGGGGAACACTGAAGCTTTCTTT.

The chain uses TRBV9 and TRBJ1-1; 10 bases are a match to TRBD1. This CDR3 is built from 14 residues. Losses at the gene ends were 0 bases for V and 5 bases for J; bases not matched to a gene: 1. Germline V CDR1 and CDR2: SGDLS, YYNGEE. The CDR3 DNA is TGTGCCAGCAGCGTAGGACAGGGGGCGACTGAAGCTTTCTTT. This codes for CASSVGQGATEAFF.